This T cell receptor (beta chain) was found in a study of early T cells in non-severe SARS-CoV-2 infection. About the research overall: Sequencing input comprised bulk RNA from unsorted whole blood; chain pairing was not available. Study observations and caveats: There was a bias toward anti-spike CD8 responses in VDJdb matching, which missed private and CD4 specificities.

This clonotype was found many times. No antigen is known for it. Trimming stripped 5 bases from V and 4 bases from J, with 10 bases between. The CDR3 extends over 12 amino acids. The germline V gene has CDR1 SQVTM and CDR2 ANQGSEA. As part of library construction, unique molecular identifiers were attached to individual cDNA molecules. TCRdb re-derived calls from the 5' RACE reads in MiXCR, one entry per CDR3 protein. The sample carries approximately 98,000 distinct CDR3 sequences, around an eighth recorded once. This chain links TRBV29-1 with TRBJ2-3, with D perhaps TRBD1 (5 bases). This sequence originates from an adult who was a healthcare worker with PCR-confirmed SARS-CoV-2 infection or an uninfected control (not recorded which). Specimen: whole blood. The DNA for the CDR3 is TGCAGCGTTTTGACAGATGCAGATACGCAGTATTTT. Translation gives CSVLTDADTQYF.